This entry lists 25 T cell receptor beta chains sequenced from one sample in a study of OX40 agonist ivuxolimab in advanced cancers. The repertoire was sequenced with immunoSEQ multiplex PCR; TCRdb's copy has only in-frame clones and lacks some. The sample lists 24,000 or so clones; more than 80% were seen once. Sequencing used CD4+ or CD8+ T cells sorted from blood, obtained in a trial of the OX40 agonist ivuxolimab. These receptors came from an adult with an advanced solid tumor such as melanoma, head and neck, liver or kidney cancer.

This chain links TRBV6-6 with TRBJ1-1, with D maybe TRBD1 (5 bases). Trimming removed 6 bases from V and 1 base from J, with 12 bases in between. The CDR3 has 14 residues. Germline V CDR1 and CDR2: MNHNY, SVGAGI (reference sequence). Here the CDR3 reads CASSRIQGNTEAFF. The CDR3 DNA is TGTGCCAGCAGCCGCATTCAGGGGAACACTGAAGCTTTCTTT.

The rearrangement links TRBV5-4 to TRBJ2-7; 11 positions match TRBD1. CDR3 length: 15 amino acids. Germline CDR1 is SGHNT and CDR2 is YYREEE (reference sequence). Germline trimming cut 0 bases from V and 6 bases from J; bases unmatched to any gene: 5. Here the CDR3 DNA reads TGTGCCAGCAGCTTGGCTCGGACAGGGGGCGCCGAGCAGTACTTC. Its translation: CASSLARTGGAEQYF.

This clone has a handful of counts. The CDR3 sequence is CASSAGTGPTDYGYTF. CDR3 DNA: TGTGCCAGCAGCGCTGGGACAGGGCCAACGGACTATGGCTACACCTTC. This chain connects TRBV7-9 to TRBJ1-2; the match to TRBD1 covers 9 bases. The CDR3 consists of 16 residues. From germline, CDR1 is SEHNR and CDR2 FQNEAQ (reference sequence). V lost 5 bases to trimming and J lost 3 bases; unmatched junction nucleotides: 10.

The gene calls are TRBV6-6 and TRBJ2-5, with 9 bases lining up with TRBD1. This CDR3 is built from 14 residues. Germline values: CDR1 MNHNY, CDR2 SVGAGI (reference sequence). V was clipped by 3 bases and J by 8 bases; unmatched bases: 7. The CDR3 DNA follows: TGTGCCAGCAGTTATACGGGACAGGGATATACCCAGTACTTC. Translating it yields CASSYTGQGYTQYF.

The genes are TRBV10-3 and TRBJ1-6, with D maybe TRBD1 (5 bases). There are 15 residues in the CDR3. V was pared by 3 bases and J by 9 bases, with 15 bases between. CDR1 and CDR2 from the germline V gene are ENHRY and SYGVKD. Here the CDR3 reads CAISEGRPGVSPLHF. The CDR3 DNA is TGTGCCATCAGTGAAGGGCGACCGGGGGTTTCACCCCTCCACTTT.

This clone was detected only once. The chain joins TRBV5-1 to TRBJ2-3, with D uncertain. This CDR3 is built from 15 residues. Germline V gene lookup returns CDR1 SGHRS and CDR2 YFSETQ. Trimming took off 1 base at V and 0 bases at J, with 9 bases between the two ends. CDR3 sequence reads: CASSLTVTSTDTQYF. For the CDR3, the DNA is TGCGCCAGCAGCTTGACTGTGACTAGCACAGATACGCAGTATTTT.

This chain joins TRBV7-9 and TRBJ1-1; the D gene is possibly TRBD1 (5 bases). Germline CDR1 and CDR2: SEHNR and FQNEAQ (reference sequence). V was pared by 7 bases and J by 0 bases, with 9 bases between. CDR3 length: 13 residues. For the CDR3, the DNA is TGTGCCAGCAACCGGGGGATGAACACTGAAGCTTTCTTT. Protein product: CASNRGMNTEAFF. Filled out from reference TRBV7-9 and TRBJ1-1, the complete variable domain reads DTGVSQNPRHKITKRGQNVTFRCDPISEHNRLYWYRQTLGQGPEFLTYFQNEAQLEKSRLLSDRFSAERPKGSFSTLEIQRTEQGDSAMYLCASNRGMNTEAFFGQGTRLTVV.

This clone was seen a handful of times. The V call is TRBV9, the J call TRBJ2-5, with a weak D call TRBD2 (6 bases). This CDR3 is built from 16 residues. The V gene lost 3 bases and the J gene lost 4 bases, with 19 bases spanning the gap. Germline assignment: CDR1 SGDLS and CDR2 YYNGEE. The CDR3 DNA reads as TGTGCCAGCAGCGGCGGGGCCAGGGTAGAAGGAGAGACCCAGTACTTC. Its translation: CASSGGARVEGETQYF.

This rearrangement joins TRBV19 to TRBJ1-5; the D is unclear. The CDR3 has 14 amino acids. The V gene's germline CDR1 is LNHDA and CDR2 SQIVND (reference sequence). V was trimmed by 5 bases and J by 7 bases, leaving 15 bases between them. The CDR3 nucleotides read TGTGCCAGTAGTTCACCCTCGACTGAACAGCCCCAGCATTTT. This gives the protein CASSSPSTEQPQHF.

J is TRBJ1-4 and V is TRBV6-5; 9 bases align to TRBD1. The CDR3 spans 13 residues. In germline, CDR1 is MNHEY, CDR2 SVGAGI. The trim removed 6 bases at V and 10 bases at J, leaving 6 bases unmatched. This CDR3 is CASSPTGGGKLFF. The CDR3 DNA sequence: TGTGCCAGCAGCCCGACAGGGGGAGGAAAACTGTTTTTT.

V and J are TRBV2 and TRBJ2-1; D is perhaps TRBD2 (6 bases). The CDR3 consists of 13 residues. Germline loops: CDR1 SNHLY, CDR2 FYNNEI. Trimming took 2 bases from V and 9 from J, leaving 11 bases between them. In nucleotides, the CDR3 is TGTGCCAGCAGTGAAACTTTAGCGGCTGAGCAGTTCTTC. This codes for CASSETLAAEQFF.

The CDR3 DNA reads TGTGCCAGCAGCTTAAATCTGGTCGTCGGTAATTCACCCCTCCACTTT. Translation: CASSLNLVVGNSPLHF. This chain links TRBV7-3 with TRBJ1-6; D is unclear. Germline assignment: CDR1 SGHTA and CDR2 FQGTGA. The CDR3 length is 16 residues. The ends were cut back, 1 base at V and 6 bases at J, with 13 bases in the middle.

This sequence joins TRBV15 and TRBJ2-7; D tentatively fits TRBD1 or TRBD2 (5 bases each). The CDR3 runs 14 residues. V was pared by 5 bases and J by 1 base, with 12 bases between. CDR1 is LNHNV, CDR2 YYDKDF, per germline (reference sequence). CDR3 sequence reads: CATSPRGSSYEQYF. CDR3 DNA sequence: TGTGCCACCAGCCCGAGGGGCAGTTCCTACGAGCAGTACTTC.

Written as DNA, the CDR3 is TGCGCCAGCAGCCTTGCGTACCAAGAGACCCAGTACTTC. Residues: CASSLAYQETQYF. J is TRBJ2-5 and V is TRBV5-1; D not certain. V shed 4 bases and J shed 0 bases, with 7 bases lying between them. CDR3 size: 13 residues. The germline V gene has CDR1 SGHRS and CDR2 YFSETQ.

The rearrangement links TRBV9 to TRBJ2-7, with a tentative D call TRBD1 (5 bases). The ends were cut back, 0 bases at V and 2 bases at J, with 12 bases in the middle. The germline V gene has CDR1 SGDLS and CDR2 YYNGEE. This CDR3 has 15 residues. This CDR3 is CASSVGLTGAYEQYF. In nucleotides, the CDR3 is TGTGCCAGCAGCGTAGGCCTTACAGGTGCCTACGAGCAGTACTTC.

The gene calls are TRBV7-3 and TRBJ2-1, with 9 bases lining up with TRBD1. Germline V gene lookup returns CDR1 SGHTA and CDR2 FQGTGA. Losses at the gene ends were 3 bases for V and 1 base for J; bases not matched to a gene: 1. This CDR3 is 15 amino acids long. CDR3 sequence (DNA): TGTGCCAGCAGCTTGACAGGGGGATCCTACAATGAGCAGTTCTTC. As protein: CASSLTGGSYNEQFF.

V usage is TRBV5-4 and J usage is TRBJ2-4, with 14 bases aligning to TRBD2. J was trimmed by 0 bases and V by 4 bases; bases with no gene match: 9. This CDR3 is built from 19 residues. Looked up from germline, CDR1 is SGHNT and CDR2 is YYREEE (reference sequence). The CDR3 is CASSEHGLAGGIAKNIQYF. DNA for the CDR3: TGTGCCAGCAGCGAACATGGACTAGCGGGGGGTATAGCCAAAAACATTCAGTACTTC.

The rearrangement links TRBV6-1 to TRBJ2-7; 10 bases are shared with TRBD1. With 6 bases clipped from V and 5 bases from J, the junction kept 4 bases outside the gene matches. Germline V gene lookup returns CDR1 MNHNS and CDR2 SASEGT. CDR3 length equals 13 residues. The CDR3 bases are TGTGCCAGCAGCGGGGACAGGGGTAACGAGCAGTACTTC. This sequence encodes CASSGDRGNEQYF.

The CDR3, as DNA: TGTGCCAGCAGGTCATGGGGGGGGGCCTACAATGAGCAGTTCTTC. It encodes CASRSWGGAYNEQFF. The rearrangement links TRBV2 to TRBJ2-1, with 7 bases matching TRBD2. This CDR3 spans 15 amino acids. Per the germline V gene, CDR1 is SNHLY and CDR2 is FYNNEI. V lost 6 bases and J lost 2; bases outside the gene matches: 7. Full variable domain (remainder filled in from reference TRBV2 and TRBJ2-1): EPEVTQTPSHQVTQMGQEVILRCVPISNHLYFYWYRQILGQKVEFLVSFYNNEISEKSEIFDDQFSVERPDGSNFTLKIRSTKLEDSAMYFCASRSWGGAYNEQFFGPGTRLTVL.

CDR3 nucleotides: TGTGCCAGCAGCGATAGCGGGGGCACAGATACGCAGTATTTT. It yields the protein CASSDSGGTDTQYF. The chain joins TRBV5-5 to TRBJ2-3, with 8 bases matching TRBD2. Per germline, CDR1 SGHKS and CDR2 YYEKEE (reference sequence). V trimming: 4 bases; J trimming: 1 base; junction bases outside the gene matches: 2. CDR3 length: 14 amino acids.

The rearrangement links TRBV7-3 to TRBJ2-3; D is undetermined. The CDR3 extends over 12 amino acids. Between the trimmed V and J ends, which lost 2 bases and 9 bases, there was a span of 9 bases. From germline, CDR1 is SGHTA and CDR2 FQGTGA. The CDR3 DNA sequence: TGTGCCAGCAGCTTAGCGGAAGACACGCAGTATTTT. Translated: CASSLAEDTQYF.

The CDR3 DNA follows: TGTGCCAGCAGCCCCGGGACAGGGGAACGAGAGCAGTACTTC. It specifies CASSPGTGEREQYF. The genes are TRBV5-4 and TRBJ2-7; TRBD1 matches at 10 bases. V shed 4 bases and J 7 bases; nucleotides not matched to a gene: 8. Germline loops: CDR1 SGHNT, CDR2 YYREEE (reference sequence). CDR3 size: 14 residues.

This chain links TRBV7-2 with TRBJ1-2, with D tentatively TRBD1 (5 bases). This CDR3 spans 15 amino acids. Trimming stripped 5 bases from V and 6 bases from J, with 19 bases between. Per germline, CDR1 SGHTA and CDR2 FQGNSA. CDR3 sequence reads: CASSLRAGTADGYTF. The CDR3 bases are TGTGCCAGCAGCCTAAGAGCCGGGACGGCGGATGGCTACACCTTC.

Of note for this clone: Only one base separates this from a far larger clonotype, so it likely reflects a read error. The J gene is TRBJ2-7, the V gene TRBV4-3, with TRBD1 identical over 8 bases. V lost 4 bases and J lost 1; bases outside the gene matches: 9. The CDR3 is 16 amino acids. Germline assignment: CDR1 LGHNA and CDR2 YSLEER. This chain's CDR3 is CASSLTAGTGSYEQYF. DNA for the CDR3: TGCGCCAGCAGCCTAACCGCCGGGACAGGATCCTACGAGCAGTACTTC.

The V call is TRBV6-5, the J call TRBJ2-5; D call uncertain. This CDR3 is 14 amino acids long. Trimming took 4 bases from V and 2 from J, leaving 11 bases between them. Germline lookup yields CDR1 MNHEY and CDR2 SVGAGI. The DNA for the CDR3 is TGTGCCAGCAGTTCGGATCCCCGACAAGAGACCCAGTACTTC. Encoded protein: CASSSDPRQETQYF.